The 15 T cell receptor beta chains in this list originate from one sample, sequenced in a study of blood T cells in healthy people across ages. Primers used in a second PCR of roughly 6 to 11 cycles were a sample-barcoded 5' primer and a J-beta primer mix. In TCRdb, the 5' RACE reads were re-called with MiXCR into one record per CDR3 protein. Of over 1,300,000 distinct CDR3 sequences in the sample, 45% to 70% were seen once. Material: blood. The receptors come from a man aged 18-30 years in good health.

V and J are TRBV28 and TRBJ2-1; D is perhaps TRBD1 (5 bases). V was trimmed by 3 bases and J by 4 bases, leaving 10 bases between them. CDR1 is MDHEN, CDR2 SYDVKM, per germline. The CDR3 totals 14 residues. CDR3 DNA sequence: TGTGCCAGCAGTTTTCAGGGAATTTACAATGAGCAGTTCTTC. It translates to CASSFQGIYNEQFF.

The chain recombines TRBV5-1 with TRBJ2-7; the match to TRBD1 covers 7 bases. Trimming cost V 1 base and J 5 bases; bases outside gene matches: 6. Germline V CDR1 and CDR2: SGHRS, YFSETQ. The CDR3 contains 14 residues. The CDR3 sequence: CASSLTQGSNEQYF. The CDR3 nucleotides are TGCGCCAGCAGCTTGACACAGGGGAGCAACGAGCAGTACTTC.

The rearrangement uses TRBV3-1 and TRBJ2-7; TRBD1 matches 7 bases. The CDR3 loop spans 17 amino acids. V lost 0 bases and J lost 4; bases outside the gene matches: 12. Germline lookup yields CDR1 LGHDT and CDR2 YNNKEL (reference sequence). In DNA form, the CDR3 reads TGTGCCAGCAGCCAAGATAGAGGACAGGTCCCCGTTTACGAGCAGTACTTC. This translates into CASSQDRGQVPVYEQYF.

J is TRBJ1-1 and V is TRBV5-5, with D tentatively TRBD1 (5 bases). The CDR3 is made up of 14 amino acids. Trimming removed 2 bases from V and 6 bases from J, with 14 bases in between. Germline assignment: CDR1 SGHKS and CDR2 YYEKEE (reference sequence). DNA of the CDR3: TGTGCCAGCAGCTTAATACTCCAGGGCTCTGAAGCTTTCTTT. Amino acids: CASSLILQGSEAFF.

This chain joins TRBV5-1 and TRBJ2-1; 10 bases match TRBD2. Losses at the gene ends were 4 bases for V and 5 bases for J; bases not matched to a gene: 9. The CDR3 has 16 amino acids. Germline V gives CDR1 SGHRS, CDR2 YFSETQ. The CDR3 coding sequence is TGCGCCAGCAGCCTCGGACTAGCGGACCTAAACAATGAGCAGTTCTTC. Amino acid sequence: CASSLGLADLNNEQFF.

The chain employs TRBV7-2 and TRBJ2-1; a possible D gene is TRBD2 (6 bases). The CDR3 contains 16 residues. Germline-derived CDR1 and CDR2 are SGHTA and FQGNSA. Trimming shortened V by 5 bases and J by 2 bases, and 16 bases separated the two germline ends. CDR3 loop: CASSPPYQRAYNEQFF. CDR3 in DNA: TGTGCCAGCAGCCCCCCCTACCAGCGGGCCTACAATGAGCAGTTCTTC.

The chain recombines TRBV29-1 with TRBJ1-2; possibly TRBD1 for D (5 bases). V gave up 4 bases and J gave up 0 bases, with 9 bases separating them. This CDR3 contains 13 residues. Germline-derived CDR1 and CDR2 are SQVTM and ANQGSEA. The CDR3 loop is CSVVGVANYGYTF. The CDR3 region has the DNA TGCAGCGTTGTGGGGGTAGCTAACTATGGCTACACCTTC.

The genes are TRBV28 and TRBJ1-4, with 7 bases fitting TRBD1. V shed 4 bases, J shed 6 bases, and the junction held 5 bases outside the gene matches. Looked up from germline, CDR1 is MDHEN and CDR2 is SYDVKM. The CDR3 consists of 14 residues. For the CDR3, the DNA is TGTGCCAGCAGTTATCGACAGGGTGATGAAAAACTGTTTTTT. Its translation: CASSYRQGDEKLFF.

The V call is TRBV29-1, the J call TRBJ2-7; D is ambiguous. Germline CDR1 is SQVTM and CDR2 is ANQGSEA. The V and J ends lost 2 bases and 7 bases respectively, with 15 bases between them. The CDR3 extends over 13 amino acids. The CDR3 nucleotides are TGCAGCGTTGAATTAGGTCTGTTGAGGGAGCAGTACTTC. As protein: CSVELGLLREQYF.

In DNA, the CDR3 is TGTGCCAGCTCAGTCCGGGACACACCGTATGAAGCTTTCTTT. This encodes CASSVRDTPYEAFF. The rearrangement joins TRBV18 to TRBJ1-1; D is perhaps TRBD1 (6 bases). The germline V gene encodes CDR1 KGHSH and CDR2 LQKENI. This CDR3 comprises 14 residues. Trimming left V 5 bases short and J 7 bases short, with 17 bases between.

This clonotype has just a few counts. The chain uses TRBV27 and TRBJ2-7; no clear D. The CDR3 is 14 residues long. Germline V gene data show CDR1 as MNHEY and CDR2 as SMNVEV (reference sequence). V dropped 6 bases and J dropped 1 base, with 13 bases sitting between them. CDR3 sequence reads: CASSTVTASYEQYF. The CDR3 DNA reads as TGTGCCAGCAGCACGGTTACAGCGTCCTACGAGCAGTACTTC.

The chain uses TRBV12-3 or TRBV12-4 and TRBJ2-4; D remains unclear. V shed 1 base and J shed 8 bases, with 15 bases lying between them. The CDR3 totals 15 residues. The CDR3, as DNA: TGTGCCAGCAGTTTAGGGACCGACACACTCGACATTCAGTACTTC. It yields the protein CASSLGTDTLDIQYF.

This clonotype has a handful of counts. This chain connects TRBV27 to TRBJ2-7, with D possibly being TRBD2 (5 bases). There are 14 residues in the CDR3. From germline, CDR1 is MNHEY and CDR2 SMNVEV (reference sequence). The germline V and J ends were trimmed by 0 bases and 3 bases, with 9 bases remaining between them. DNA of the CDR3: TGTGCCAGCAGTTTATCCGGGGAAGGCTACGAGCAGTACTTC. Translating gives CASSLSGEGYEQYF.

The chain employs TRBV4-1 and TRBJ1-6; D uncertain. V was cut by 0 bases and J by 6 bases, with 12 bases left in between. Germline CDR1 and CDR2: MGHRA and YSYEKL. The CDR3 totals 16 residues. CDR3: CASSQDRTVINSPLHF. CDR3 nucleotide sequence: TGCGCCAGCAGCCAAGATCGCACAGTTATTAATTCACCCCTCCACTTT.

V usage is TRBV20-1 and J usage is TRBJ2-1; TRBD2 matches at 7 bases. The CDR3 extends over 15 amino acids. CDR1 is DFQATT and CDR2 is SNEGSKA in the germline V gene (reference sequence). Germline trimming cut 0 bases from V and 2 bases from J; bases unmatched to any gene: 4. CDR3 sequence: CSAREAGRPYNEQFF. The CDR3 coding sequence is TGCAGTGCTAGAGAAGCGGGACGACCCTACAATGAGCAGTTCTTC.